There are a few counts of the clone carrying this T cell receptor (beta chain). Its antigen is undetermined. In the original analysis: A per-sample median of roughly 91,000 TCRs was observed, with a range of about 23,224 to 750,000. One entry per CDR3 protein, called by TCRdb with MiXCR from the RACE reads. The V and J calls were determined by TCRdb, not by the authors. The sample holds 100,000 to 150,000 distinct CDR3 sequences, approximately 15% seen once. Germline V lookup: CDR1 SEHNR, CDR2 FQNEAQ (reference sequence). This CDR3 spans 13 amino acids. The V gene lost 2 bases and the J gene lost 4 bases, with 5 bases spanning the gap. Time point noted: patch test 1, 2 weeks after DPC sensitization. Specified treatment: therapeutic diphenylcyclopropenone sensitization with weekly scalp DPC. In every case, blood was obtained before the patch test was applied. The record originates from a study of human T cells and chemical hapten exposure. Study results and limitations: Counts of TCRs above 1 in 1000 frequency stayed unchanged with DPC sensitization. Controls formed significantly fewer large CDR3 similarity clusters than expanded TCRs did.

The TCR sequence derives from a man aged 18-30 years with alopecia areata. Some clones in this sample may be carry-over from other donors' samples. Sequenced material: whole blood, taken in connection with sensitization to the hapten diphenylcyclopropenone (DPC). The rearrangement joins TRBV7-9 to TRBJ2-2, with D hard to call. This CDR3 is CASSLSSTGELFF. The CDR3 nucleotides read TGTGCCAGCAGCTTATCGAGCACCGGGGAGCTGTTTTTT.